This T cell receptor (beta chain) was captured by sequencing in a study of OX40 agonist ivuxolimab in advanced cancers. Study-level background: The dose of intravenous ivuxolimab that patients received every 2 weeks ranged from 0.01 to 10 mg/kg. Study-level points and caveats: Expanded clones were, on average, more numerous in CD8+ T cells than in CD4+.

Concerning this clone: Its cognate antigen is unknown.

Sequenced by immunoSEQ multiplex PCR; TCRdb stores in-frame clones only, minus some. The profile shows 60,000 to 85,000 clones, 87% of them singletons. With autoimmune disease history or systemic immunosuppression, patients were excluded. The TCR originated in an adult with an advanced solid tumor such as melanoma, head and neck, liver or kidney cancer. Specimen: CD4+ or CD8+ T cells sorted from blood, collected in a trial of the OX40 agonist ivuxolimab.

The CDR3, as DNA: TGTGCCAGCAGCCAGGGCCGTTACGAGCAGTACTTC. This translates into CASSQGRYEQYF. V is TRBV7-9 and J is TRBJ2-7; the D gene is possibly TRBD1 (5 bases). CDR3 size: 12 residues. Germline-derived CDR1 and CDR2 are SEHNR and FQNEAQ (reference sequence). V lost 5 bases to trimming and J lost 4 bases, with 9 bases between them.